This TCR beta chain was obtained from a study of T-cell reconstitution after alpha-beta-depleted transplantation in children. V gave up 5 bases and J gave up 10 bases, with 17 bases separating them. Germline CDR1 is KGHDR and CDR2 is SFDVKD. This CDR3 is 15 amino acids long. During its preparation, the TCRbeta library received unique molecular identifiers. One entry per CDR3 protein, called by TCRdb with MiXCR from the PCR reads. The data contain roughly 500,000 distinct CDR3 sequences, around an eighth of them singletons. The origin of this receptor is a human donor who donated a stem cell graft to a child with combined immunodeficiency. This chain links TRBV24-1 with TRBJ1-6, with D unresolved. Sequenced material: PBMCs from the stem cell graft donor, taken from the stem cell graft. The CDR3 loop reads CATSVGPPHLSPLHF. The CDR3 DNA follows: TGTGCCACCAGTGTCGGTCCTCCTCATCTATCACCCCTCCACTTT.